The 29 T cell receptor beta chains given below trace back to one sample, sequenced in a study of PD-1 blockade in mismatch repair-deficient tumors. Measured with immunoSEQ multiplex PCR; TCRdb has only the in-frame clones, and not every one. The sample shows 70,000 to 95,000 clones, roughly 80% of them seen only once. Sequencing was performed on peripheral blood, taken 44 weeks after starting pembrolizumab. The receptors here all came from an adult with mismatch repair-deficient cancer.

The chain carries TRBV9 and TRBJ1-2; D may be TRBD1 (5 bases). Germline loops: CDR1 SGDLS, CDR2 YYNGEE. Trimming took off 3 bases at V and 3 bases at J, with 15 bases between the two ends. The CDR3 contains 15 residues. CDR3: CASSGGAGKYYGYTF. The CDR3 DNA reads TGTGCCAGCAGCGGAGGGGCAGGGAAGTACTATGGCTACACCTTC.

The CDR3 sequence is CASSLNMNNEQFF. CDR3 nucleotide sequence: TGTGCCAGCAGCTTAAACATGAACAATGAGCAGTTCTTC. The chain has TRBV7-3 and TRBJ2-1; D ambiguous. Trimming left V 1 base short and J 5 bases short, with 6 bases between. Per the germline V gene, CDR1 is SGHTA and CDR2 is FQGTGA. This CDR3 region has 13 residues.

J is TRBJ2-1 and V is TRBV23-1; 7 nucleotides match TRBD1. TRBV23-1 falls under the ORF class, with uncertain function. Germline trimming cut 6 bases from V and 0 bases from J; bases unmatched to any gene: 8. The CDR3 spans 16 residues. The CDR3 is CASRAGTESSYNEQFF. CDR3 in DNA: TGCGCCAGCAGGGCCGGGACAGAGAGCTCCTACAATGAGCAGTTCTTC.

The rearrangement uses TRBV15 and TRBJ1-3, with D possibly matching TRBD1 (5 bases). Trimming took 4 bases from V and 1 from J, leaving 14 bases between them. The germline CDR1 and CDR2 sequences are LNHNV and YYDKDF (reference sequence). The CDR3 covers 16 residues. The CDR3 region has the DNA TGTGCCACCAGCAACAGGCTCCTGGCGTCTGGAAACACCATATATTTT. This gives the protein CATSNRLLASGNTIYF.

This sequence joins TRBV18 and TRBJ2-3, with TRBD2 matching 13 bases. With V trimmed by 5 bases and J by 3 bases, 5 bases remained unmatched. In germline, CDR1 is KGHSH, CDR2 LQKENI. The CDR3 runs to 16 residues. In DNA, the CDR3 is TGTGCCAGCTCATCTGGGACTAGCGGGGCAACAGATACGCAGTATTTT. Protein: CASSSGTSGATDTQYF.

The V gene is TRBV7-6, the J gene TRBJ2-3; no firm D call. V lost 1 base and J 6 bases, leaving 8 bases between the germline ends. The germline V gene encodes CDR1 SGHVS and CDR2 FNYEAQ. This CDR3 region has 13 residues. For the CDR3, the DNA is TGTGCCAGCAGCTTAGGACGGGCTGATACGCAGTATTTT. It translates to CASSLGRADTQYF.

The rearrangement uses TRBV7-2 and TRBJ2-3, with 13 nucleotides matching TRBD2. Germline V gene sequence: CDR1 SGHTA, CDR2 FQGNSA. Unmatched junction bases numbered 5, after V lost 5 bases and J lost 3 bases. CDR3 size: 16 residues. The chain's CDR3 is CASSKGLAGLTDTQYF. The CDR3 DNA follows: TGTGCCAGCAGCAAGGGACTAGCGGGACTGACAGATACGCAGTATTTT. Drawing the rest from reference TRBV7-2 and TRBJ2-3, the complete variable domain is GAGVSQSPSNKVTEKGKDVELRCDPISGHTALYWYRQSLGQGLEFLIYFQGNSAPDKSGLPSDRFSAERTGGSVSTLTIQRTQQEDSAVYLCASSKGLAGLTDTQYFGPGTRLTVL.

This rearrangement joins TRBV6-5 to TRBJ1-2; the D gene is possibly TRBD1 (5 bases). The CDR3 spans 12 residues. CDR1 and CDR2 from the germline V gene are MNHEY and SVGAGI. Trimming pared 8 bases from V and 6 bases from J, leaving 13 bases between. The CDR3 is CASSRGDNGYTF. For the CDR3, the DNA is TGTGCCAGCTCGCGGGGCGATAATGGCTACACCTTC.

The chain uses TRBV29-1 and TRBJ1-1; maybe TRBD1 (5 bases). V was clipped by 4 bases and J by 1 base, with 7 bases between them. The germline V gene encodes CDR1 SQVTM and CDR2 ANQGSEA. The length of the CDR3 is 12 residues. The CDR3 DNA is TGCAGCGTTGGACAGAGGAACACTGAAGCTTTCTTT. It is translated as CSVGQRNTEAFF.

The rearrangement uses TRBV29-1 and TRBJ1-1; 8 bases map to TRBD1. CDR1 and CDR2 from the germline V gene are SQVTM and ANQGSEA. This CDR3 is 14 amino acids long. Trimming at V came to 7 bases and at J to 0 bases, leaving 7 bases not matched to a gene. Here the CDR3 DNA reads TGCAGCGACGGACAGGGTCGGGTGAACACTGAAGCTTTCTTT. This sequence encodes CSDGQGRVNTEAFF.

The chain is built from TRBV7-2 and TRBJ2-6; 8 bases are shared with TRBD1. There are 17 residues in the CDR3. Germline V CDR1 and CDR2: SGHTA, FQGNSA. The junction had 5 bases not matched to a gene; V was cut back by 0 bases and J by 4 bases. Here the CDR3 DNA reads TGTGCCAGCAGCTTAGCCGGACAGGGTCTCGGGGCCAACGTCCTGACTTTC. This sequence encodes CASSLAGQGLGANVLTF.

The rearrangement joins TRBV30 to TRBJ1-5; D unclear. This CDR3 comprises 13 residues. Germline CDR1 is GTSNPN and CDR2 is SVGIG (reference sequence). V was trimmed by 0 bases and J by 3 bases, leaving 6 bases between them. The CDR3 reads CAWSVDNNQPQHF. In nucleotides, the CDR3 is TGTGCCTGGAGTGTCGACAACAATCAGCCCCAGCATTTT. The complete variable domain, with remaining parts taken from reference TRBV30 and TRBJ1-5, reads SQTIHQWPATLVQPVGSPLSLECTVEGTSNPNLYWYRQAAGRGLQLLFYSVGIGQISSEVPQNLSASRPQDRQFILSSKKLLLSDSGFYLCAWSVDNNQPQHFGDGTRLSIL.

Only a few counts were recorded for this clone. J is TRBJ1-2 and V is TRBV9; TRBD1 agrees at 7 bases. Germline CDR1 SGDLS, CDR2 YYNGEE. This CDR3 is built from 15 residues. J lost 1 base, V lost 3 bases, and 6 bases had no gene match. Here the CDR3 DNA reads TGTGCCAGCAGCGCCGGACAGGAAGGTAACTATGGCTACACCTTC. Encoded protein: CASSAGQEGNYGYTF.

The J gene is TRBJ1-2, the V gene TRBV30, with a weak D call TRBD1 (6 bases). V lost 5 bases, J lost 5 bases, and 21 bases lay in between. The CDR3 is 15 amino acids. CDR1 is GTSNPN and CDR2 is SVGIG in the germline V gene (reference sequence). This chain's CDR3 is CAWAAGQIFTYGYTF. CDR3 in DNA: TGTGCCTGGGCTGCAGGACAGATTTTTACTTATGGCTACACCTTC.

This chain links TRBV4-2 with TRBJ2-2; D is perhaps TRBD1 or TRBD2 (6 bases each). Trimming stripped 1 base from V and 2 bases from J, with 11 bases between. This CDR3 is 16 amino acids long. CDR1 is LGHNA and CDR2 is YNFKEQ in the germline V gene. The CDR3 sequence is CASSQVGGTNTGELFF. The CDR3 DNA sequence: TGTGCCAGCAGCCAAGTCGGCGGGACAAACACCGGGGAGCTGTTTTTT.

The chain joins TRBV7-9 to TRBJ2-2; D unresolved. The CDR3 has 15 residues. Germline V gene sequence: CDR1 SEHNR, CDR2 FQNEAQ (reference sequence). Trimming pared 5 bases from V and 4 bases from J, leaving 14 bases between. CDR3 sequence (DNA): TGTGCCAGCAGCCCACACCCCCCGGTCACCGGGGAGCTGTTTTTT. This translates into CASSPHPPVTGELFF.

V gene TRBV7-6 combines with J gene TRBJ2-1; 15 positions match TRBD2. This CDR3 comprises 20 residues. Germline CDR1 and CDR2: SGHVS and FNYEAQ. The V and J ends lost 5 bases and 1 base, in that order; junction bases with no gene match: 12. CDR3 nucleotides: TGTGCCAGCAGCCGACCGGGGACTAGCGGGAGGTATGGTTCCTACAATGAGCAGTTCTTC. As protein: CASSRPGTSGRYGSYNEQFF.

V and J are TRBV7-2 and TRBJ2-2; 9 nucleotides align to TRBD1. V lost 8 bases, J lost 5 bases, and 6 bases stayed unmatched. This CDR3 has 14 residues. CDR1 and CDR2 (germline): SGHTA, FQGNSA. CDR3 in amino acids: CASGTGGGTGELFF. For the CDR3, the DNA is TGTGCCAGCGGAACAGGGGGCGGGACCGGGGAGCTGTTTTTT.

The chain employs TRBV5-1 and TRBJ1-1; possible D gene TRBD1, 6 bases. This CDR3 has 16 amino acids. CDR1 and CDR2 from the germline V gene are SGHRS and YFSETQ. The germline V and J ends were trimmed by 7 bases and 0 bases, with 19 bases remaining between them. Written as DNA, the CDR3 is TGCGCCAGCGGTCAGTTGGGGGCGAACATGAACACTGAAGCTTTCTTT. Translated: CASGQLGANMNTEAFF.

The CDR3 sequence is CAWSHQETQYF. DNA of the CDR3: TGTGCCTGGAGTCATCAAGAGACCCAGTACTTC. The genes are TRBV30 and TRBJ2-5; no definite D call. Per the germline V gene, CDR1 is GTSNPN and CDR2 is SVGIG (reference sequence). V lost 2 bases to trimming and J lost 2 bases, with 3 bases between them. The CDR3 spans 11 residues. The whole variable domain, filled in from reference TRBV30 and TRBJ2-5, reads SQTIHQWPATLVQPVGSPLSLECTVEGTSNPNLYWYRQAAGRGLQLLFYSVGIGQISSEVPQNLSASRPQDRQFILSSKKLLLSDSGFYLCAWSHQETQYFGPGTRLLVL.

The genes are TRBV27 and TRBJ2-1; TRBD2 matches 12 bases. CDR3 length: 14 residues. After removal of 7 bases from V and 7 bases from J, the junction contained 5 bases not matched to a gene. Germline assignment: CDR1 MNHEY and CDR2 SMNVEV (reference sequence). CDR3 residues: CASNLAGGRNEQFF. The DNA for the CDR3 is TGTGCCAGCAACCTAGCGGGAGGGCGGAATGAGCAGTTCTTC.

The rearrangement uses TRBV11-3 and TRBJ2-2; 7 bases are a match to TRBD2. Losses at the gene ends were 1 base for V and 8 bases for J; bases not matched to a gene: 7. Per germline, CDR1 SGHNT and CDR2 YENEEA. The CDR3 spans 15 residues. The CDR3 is CASSLGGGGRGELFF. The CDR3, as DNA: TGTGCCAGCAGCTTAGGCGGGGGAGGGAGAGGGGAGCTGTTTTTT.

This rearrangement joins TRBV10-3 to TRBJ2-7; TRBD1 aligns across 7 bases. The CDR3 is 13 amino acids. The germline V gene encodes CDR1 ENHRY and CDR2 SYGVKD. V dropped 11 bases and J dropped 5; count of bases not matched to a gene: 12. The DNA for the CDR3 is TGTGCCTCAGACTCGGGACAGACCCACGAGCAGTACTTC. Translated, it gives CASDSGQTHEQYF.

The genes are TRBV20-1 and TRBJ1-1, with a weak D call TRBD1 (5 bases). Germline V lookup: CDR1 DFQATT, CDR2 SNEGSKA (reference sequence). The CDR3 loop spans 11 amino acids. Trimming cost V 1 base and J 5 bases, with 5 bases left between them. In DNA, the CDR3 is TGCAGTGCTAGAGCAGGGACTGAAGCTTTCTTT. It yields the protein CSARAGTEAFF.

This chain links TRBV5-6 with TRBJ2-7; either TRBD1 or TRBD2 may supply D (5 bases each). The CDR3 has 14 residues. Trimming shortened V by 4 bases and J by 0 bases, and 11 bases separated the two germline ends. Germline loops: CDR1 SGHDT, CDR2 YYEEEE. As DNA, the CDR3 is TGTGCCAGCAGCGGGGGACCGAGCTCCTACGAGCAGTACTTC. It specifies CASSGGPSSYEQYF. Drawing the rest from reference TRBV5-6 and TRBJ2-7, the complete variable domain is DAGVTQSPTHLIKTRGQQVTLRCSPKSGHDTVSWYQQALGQGPQFIFQYYEEEERQRGNFPDRFSGHQFPNYSSELNVNALLLGDSALYLCASSGGPSSYEQYFGPGTRLTVT.

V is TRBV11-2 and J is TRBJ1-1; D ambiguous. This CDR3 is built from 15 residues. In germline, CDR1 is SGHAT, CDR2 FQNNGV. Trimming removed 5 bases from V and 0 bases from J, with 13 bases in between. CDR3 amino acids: CASSPRLRMNTEAFF. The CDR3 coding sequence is TGTGCCAGCAGCCCCAGACTGAGAATGAACACTGAAGCTTTCTTT.

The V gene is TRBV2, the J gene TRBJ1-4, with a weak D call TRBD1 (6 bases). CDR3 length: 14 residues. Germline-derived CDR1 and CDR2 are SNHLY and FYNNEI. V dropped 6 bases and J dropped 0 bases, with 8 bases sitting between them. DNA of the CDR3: TGTGCCAGCAGCAGGGGAACAACTAATGAAAAACTGTTTTTT. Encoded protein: CASSRGTTNEKLFF. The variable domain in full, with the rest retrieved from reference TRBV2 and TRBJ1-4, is EPEVTQTPSHQVTQMGQEVILRCVPISNHLYFYWYRQILGQKVEFLVSFYNNEISEKSEIFDDQFSVERPDGSNFTLKIRSTKLEDSAMYFCASSRGTTNEKLFFGSGTQLSVL.

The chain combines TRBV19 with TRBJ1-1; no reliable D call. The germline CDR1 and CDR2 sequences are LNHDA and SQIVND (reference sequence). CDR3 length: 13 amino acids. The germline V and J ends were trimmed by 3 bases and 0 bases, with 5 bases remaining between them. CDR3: CASSMGMNTEAFF. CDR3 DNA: TGTGCCAGTAGTATGGGAATGAACACTGAAGCTTTCTTT. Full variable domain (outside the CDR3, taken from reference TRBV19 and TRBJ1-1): DGGITQSPKYLFRKEGQNVTLSCEQNLNHDAMYWYRQDPGQGLRLIYYSQIVNDFQKGDIAEGYSVSREKKESFPLTVTSAQKNPTAFYLCASSMGMNTEAFFGQGTRLTVV.

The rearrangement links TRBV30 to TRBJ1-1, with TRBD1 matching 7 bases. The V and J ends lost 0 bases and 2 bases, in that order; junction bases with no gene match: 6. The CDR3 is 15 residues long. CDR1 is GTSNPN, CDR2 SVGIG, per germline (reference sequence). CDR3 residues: CAWSVLGQENTEAFF. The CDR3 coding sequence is TGTGCCTGGAGTGTACTTGGACAGGAAAACACTGAAGCTTTCTTT.